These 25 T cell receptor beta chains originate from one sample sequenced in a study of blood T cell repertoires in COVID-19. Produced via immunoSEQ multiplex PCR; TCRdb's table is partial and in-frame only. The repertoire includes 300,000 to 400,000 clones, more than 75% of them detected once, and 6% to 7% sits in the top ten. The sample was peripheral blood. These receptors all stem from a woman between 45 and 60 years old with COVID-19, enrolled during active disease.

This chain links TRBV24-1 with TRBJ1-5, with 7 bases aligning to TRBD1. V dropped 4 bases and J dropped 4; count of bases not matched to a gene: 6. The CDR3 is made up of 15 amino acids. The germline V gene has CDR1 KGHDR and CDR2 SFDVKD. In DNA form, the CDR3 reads TGTGCCACCAGTGACGGGACAGCTACTAATCAGCCCCAGCATTTT. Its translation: CATSDGTATNQPQHF.

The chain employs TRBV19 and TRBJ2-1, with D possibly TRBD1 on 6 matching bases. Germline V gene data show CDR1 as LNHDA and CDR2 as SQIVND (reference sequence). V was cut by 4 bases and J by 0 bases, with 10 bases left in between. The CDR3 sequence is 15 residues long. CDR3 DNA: TGTGCCAGTAGTACCGACAGGAGCTCCTACAATGAGCAGTTCTTC. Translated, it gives CASSTDRSSYNEQFF.

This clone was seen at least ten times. In DNA form, the CDR3 reads TGTGCCAGCAGCTTAGACCAGGGGTTTGGAAACACCATATATTTT. Translating it yields CASSLDQGFGNTIYF. The chain has TRBV11-2 and TRBJ1-3, with D tentatively TRBD1 (6 bases). The germline CDR1 and CDR2 sequences are SGHAT and FQNNGV. The CDR3 consists of 15 residues. Trimming left V 0 bases short and J 3 bases short, with 9 bases between.

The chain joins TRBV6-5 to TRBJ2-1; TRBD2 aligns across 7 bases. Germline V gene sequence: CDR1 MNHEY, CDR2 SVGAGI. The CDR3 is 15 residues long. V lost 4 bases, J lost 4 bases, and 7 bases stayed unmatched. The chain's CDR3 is CASSFSGGGYNEQFF. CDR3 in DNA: TGTGCCAGCAGTTTTAGTGGCGGGGGATACAATGAGCAGTTCTTC.

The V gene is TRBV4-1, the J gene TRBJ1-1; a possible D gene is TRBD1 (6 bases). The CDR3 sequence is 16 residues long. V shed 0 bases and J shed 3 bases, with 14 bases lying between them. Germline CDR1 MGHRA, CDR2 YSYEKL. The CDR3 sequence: CASSQDDDTGYTEAFF. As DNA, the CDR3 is TGCGCCAGCAGCCAAGATGACGATACAGGGTACACTGAAGCTTTCTTT.

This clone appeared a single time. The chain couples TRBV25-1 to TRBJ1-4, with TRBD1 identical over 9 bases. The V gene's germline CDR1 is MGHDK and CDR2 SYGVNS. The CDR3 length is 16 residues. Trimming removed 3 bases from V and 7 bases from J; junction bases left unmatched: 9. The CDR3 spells CASSEDRGYWGEKLFF. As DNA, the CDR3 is TGTGCCAGCAGTGAGGACAGGGGATATTGGGGTGAAAAACTGTTTTTT.

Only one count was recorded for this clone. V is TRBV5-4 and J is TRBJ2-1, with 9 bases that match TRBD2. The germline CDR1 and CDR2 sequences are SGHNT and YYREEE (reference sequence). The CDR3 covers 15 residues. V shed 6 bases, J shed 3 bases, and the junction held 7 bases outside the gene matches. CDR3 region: CASTLTSGLYNEQFF. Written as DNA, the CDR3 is TGTGCCAGCACGTTAACTAGCGGGCTCTACAATGAGCAGTTCTTC.

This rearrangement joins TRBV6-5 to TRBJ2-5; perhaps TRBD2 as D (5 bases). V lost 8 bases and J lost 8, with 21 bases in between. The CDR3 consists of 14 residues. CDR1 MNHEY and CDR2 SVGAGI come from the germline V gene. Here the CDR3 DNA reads TGTGCCAGCTGGGTGCCAGCGGTGATGGAAACCCAGTACTTC. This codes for CASWVPAVMETQYF.

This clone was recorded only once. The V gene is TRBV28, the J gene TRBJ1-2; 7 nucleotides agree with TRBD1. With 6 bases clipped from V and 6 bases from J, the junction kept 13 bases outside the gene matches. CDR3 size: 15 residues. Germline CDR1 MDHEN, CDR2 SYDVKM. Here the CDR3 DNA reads TGTGCCAGCAGAAGATATCGGACAGGCAACGATGGCTACACCTTC. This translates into CASRRYRTGNDGYTF.

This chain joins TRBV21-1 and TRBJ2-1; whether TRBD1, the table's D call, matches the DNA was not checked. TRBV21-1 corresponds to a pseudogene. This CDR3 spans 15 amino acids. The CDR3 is CASSVRTGRRNEQFF. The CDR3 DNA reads TGTGCCAGCAGCGTTAGGACAGGGCGAAGGAATGAGCAGTTCTTC.

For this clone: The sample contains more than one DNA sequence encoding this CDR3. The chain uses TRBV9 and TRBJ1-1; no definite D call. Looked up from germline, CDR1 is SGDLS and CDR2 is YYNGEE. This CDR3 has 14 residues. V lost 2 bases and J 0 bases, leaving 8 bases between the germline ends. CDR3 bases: TGTGCCAGCAGCGTTGGGCAAATGAACACTGAAGCTTTCTTT. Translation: CASSVGQMNTEAFF.

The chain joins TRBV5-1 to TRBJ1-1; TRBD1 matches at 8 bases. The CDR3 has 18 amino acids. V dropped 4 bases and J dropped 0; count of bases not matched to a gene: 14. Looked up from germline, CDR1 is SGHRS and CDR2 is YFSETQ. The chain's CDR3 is CASSGRGQGGLMNTEAFF. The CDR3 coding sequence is TGCGCCAGCAGCGGGAGAGGACAGGGAGGACTTATGAACACTGAAGCTTTCTTT.

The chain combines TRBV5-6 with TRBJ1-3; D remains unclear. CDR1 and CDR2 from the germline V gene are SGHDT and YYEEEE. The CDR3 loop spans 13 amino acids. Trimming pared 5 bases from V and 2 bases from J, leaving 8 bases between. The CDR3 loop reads CASSGRAGNTIYF. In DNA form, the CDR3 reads TGTGCCAGCAGTGGGCGTGCTGGAAACACCATATATTTT.

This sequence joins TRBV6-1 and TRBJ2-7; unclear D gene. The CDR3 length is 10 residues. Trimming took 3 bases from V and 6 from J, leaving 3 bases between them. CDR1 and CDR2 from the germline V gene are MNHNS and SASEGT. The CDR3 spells CASSEREQYF. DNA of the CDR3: TGTGCCAGCAGTGAGCGCGAGCAGTACTTC.

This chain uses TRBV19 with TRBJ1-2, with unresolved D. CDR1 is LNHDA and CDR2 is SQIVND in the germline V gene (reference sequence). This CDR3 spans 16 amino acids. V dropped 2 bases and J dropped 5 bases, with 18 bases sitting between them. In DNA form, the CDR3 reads TGTGCCAGTAGTATATTCTCGGCGGATCCTAGGTATGGCTACACCTTC. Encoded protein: CASSIFSADPRYGYTF.

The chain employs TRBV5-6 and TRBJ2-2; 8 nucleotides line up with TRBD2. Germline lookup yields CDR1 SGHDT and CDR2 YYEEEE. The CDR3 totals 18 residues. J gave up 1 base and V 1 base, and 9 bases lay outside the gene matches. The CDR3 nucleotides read TGTGCCAGCAGCTTGCTTGGACCCCGGGAGGGGAACACCGGGGAGCTGTTTTTT. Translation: CASSLLGPREGNTGELFF.

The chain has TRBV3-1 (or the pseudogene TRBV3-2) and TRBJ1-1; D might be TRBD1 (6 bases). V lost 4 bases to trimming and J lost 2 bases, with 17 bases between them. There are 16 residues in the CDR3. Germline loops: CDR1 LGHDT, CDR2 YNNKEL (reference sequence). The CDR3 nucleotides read TGTGCCAGCAGCCTAAGGAAGGGACACGTAAACACTGAAGCTTTCTTT. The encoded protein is CASSLRKGHVNTEAFF.

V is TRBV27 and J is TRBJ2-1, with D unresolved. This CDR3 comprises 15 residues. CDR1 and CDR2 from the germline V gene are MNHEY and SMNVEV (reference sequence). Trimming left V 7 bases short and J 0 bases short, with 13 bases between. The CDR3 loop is CASTSRLSSYNEQFF. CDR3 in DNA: TGTGCCAGCACCTCTCGCCTTAGCTCCTACAATGAGCAGTTCTTC.

The CDR3 is CASSLMGSGRASGELFF. CDR3 bases: TGTGCCAGCAGCTTAATGGGGAGCGGGAGGGCTTCCGGGGAGCTGTTTTTT. This chain joins TRBV7-2 and TRBJ2-2; 10 bases align to TRBD2. The CDR3 is made up of 17 amino acids. V lost 2 bases, J lost 6 bases, and 9 bases stayed unmatched. Per germline, CDR1 SGHTA and CDR2 FQGNSA.

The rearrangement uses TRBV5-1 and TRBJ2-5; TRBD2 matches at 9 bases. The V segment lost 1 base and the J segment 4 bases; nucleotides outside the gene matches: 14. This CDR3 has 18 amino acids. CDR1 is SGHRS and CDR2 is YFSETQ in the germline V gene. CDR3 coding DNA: TGCGCCAGCAGCTTGTTAGGGACTAGCTCCCGAGGGGCAGAGACCCAGTACTTC. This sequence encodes CASSLLGTSSRGAETQYF.

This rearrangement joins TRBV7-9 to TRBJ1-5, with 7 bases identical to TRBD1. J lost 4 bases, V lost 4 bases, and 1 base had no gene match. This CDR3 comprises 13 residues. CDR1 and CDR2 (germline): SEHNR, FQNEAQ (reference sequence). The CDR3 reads CASSWDSNQPQHF. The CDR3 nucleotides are TGTGCCAGCAGCTGGGACAGTAATCAGCCCCAGCATTTT. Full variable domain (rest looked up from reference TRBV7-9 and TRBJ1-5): DTGVSQNPRHKITKRGQNVTFRCDPISEHNRLYWYRQTLGQGPEFLTYFQNEAQLEKSRLLSDRFSAERPKGSFSTLEIQRTEQGDSAMYLCASSWDSNQPQHFGDGTRLSIL.

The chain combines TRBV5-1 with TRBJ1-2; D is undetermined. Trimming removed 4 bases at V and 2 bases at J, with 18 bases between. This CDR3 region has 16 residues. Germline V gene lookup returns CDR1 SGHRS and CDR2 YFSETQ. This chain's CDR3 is CASSLLPQRGNYGYTF. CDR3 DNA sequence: TGCGCCAGCAGCCTCTTGCCACAGCGGGGAAACTATGGCTACACCTTC.

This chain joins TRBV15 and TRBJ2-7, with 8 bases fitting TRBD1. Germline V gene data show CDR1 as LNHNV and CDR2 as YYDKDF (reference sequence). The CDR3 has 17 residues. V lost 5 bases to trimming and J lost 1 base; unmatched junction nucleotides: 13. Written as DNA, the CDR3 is TGTGCCACCAGCCCTACCGGTAGGACAGGGTCTTCCTACGAGCAGTACTTC. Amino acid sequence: CATSPTGRTGSSYEQYF. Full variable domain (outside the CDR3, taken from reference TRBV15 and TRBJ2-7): DAMVIQNPRYQVTQFGKPVTLSCSQTLNHNVMYWYQQKSSQAPKLLFHYYDKDFNNEADTPDNFQSRRPNTSFCFLDIRSPGLGDTAMYLCATSPTGRTGSSYEQYFGPGTRLTVT.

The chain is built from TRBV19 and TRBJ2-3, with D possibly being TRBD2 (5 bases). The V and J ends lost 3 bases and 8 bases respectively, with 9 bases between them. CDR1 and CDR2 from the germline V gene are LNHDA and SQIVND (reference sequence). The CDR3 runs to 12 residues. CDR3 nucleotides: TGTGCCAGTAGTATGAGGGCGAGTACGCAGTATTTT. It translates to CASSMRASTQYF.

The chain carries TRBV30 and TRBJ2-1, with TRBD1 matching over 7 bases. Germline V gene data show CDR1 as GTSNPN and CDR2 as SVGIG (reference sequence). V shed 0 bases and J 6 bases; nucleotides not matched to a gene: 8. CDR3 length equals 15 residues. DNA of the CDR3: TGTGCCTGGAGTGTAAAGGGGGCGCCGATCAATGAGCAGTTCTTC. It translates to CAWSVKGAPINEQFF. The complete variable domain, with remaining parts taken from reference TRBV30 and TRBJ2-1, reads SQTIHQWPATLVQPVGSPLSLECTVEGTSNPNLYWYRQAAGRGLQLLFYSVGIGQISSEVPQNLSASRPQDRQFILSSKKLLLSDSGFYLCAWSVKGAPINEQFFGPGTRLTVL.